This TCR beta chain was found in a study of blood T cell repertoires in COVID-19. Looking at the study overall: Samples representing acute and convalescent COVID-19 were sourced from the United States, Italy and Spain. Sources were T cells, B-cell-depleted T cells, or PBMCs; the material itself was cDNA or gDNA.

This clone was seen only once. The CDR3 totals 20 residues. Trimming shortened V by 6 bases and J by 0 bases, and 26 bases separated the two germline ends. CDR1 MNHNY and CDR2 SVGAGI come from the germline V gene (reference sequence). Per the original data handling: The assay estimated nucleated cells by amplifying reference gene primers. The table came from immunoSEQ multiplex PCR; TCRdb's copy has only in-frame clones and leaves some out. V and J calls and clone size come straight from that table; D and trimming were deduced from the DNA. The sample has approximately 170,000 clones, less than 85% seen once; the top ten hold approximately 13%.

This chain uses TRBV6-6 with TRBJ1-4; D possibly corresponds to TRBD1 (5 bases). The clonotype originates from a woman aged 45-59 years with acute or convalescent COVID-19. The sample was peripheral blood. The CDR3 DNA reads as TGTGCCAGCAGCACCTGGGAGGGTCAGCCGGGGACCCCAACTAATGAAAAACTGTTTTTT. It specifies CASSTWEGQPGTPTNEKLFF.